This T cell receptor beta chain comes out of a study of blood T cell repertoires in COVID-19. Turning to the study itself: Acute and convalescent COVID-19 specimens originated in the United States, Italy and Spain.

Original data processing: Amplification of reference gene primers provided the estimated nucleated cell counts. Libraries were prepared by immunoSEQ multiplex PCR; TCRdb keeps only in-frame clonotypes and omits some of them. That table supplies the V and J calls and clone size; D and trimming were determined from the DNA. Of some 260,000 clones detected, around four fifths appear once; the ten largest clones hold 4%. V was pared by 6 bases and J by 4 bases, with 3 bases between. The CDR3 totals 10 residues. Germline V lookup: CDR1 MDHEN, CDR2 SYDVKM. The material sequenced was peripheral blood. This clonotype was sampled from a woman between 40 and 55 years old with active or convalescent COVID-19. The gene calls are TRBV28 and TRBJ1-1; D gene uncertain. DNA for the CDR3: TGTGCCAGCAGCTCCACTGAAGCTTTCTTT. Its translation: CASSSTEAFF.